The rows below give T cell receptor beta chains drawn from one sample of a study of identifying expanded T cells in peripheral blood. Profiling relied on immunoSEQ multiplex PCR, and the TCRdb table lists in-frame clones only, not all of them. This table has about 84,000 clones, about 86% appearing once. Sample: blood. The receptors stem from a person aged 18-70 years in good health. Both conserved end residues are part of each CDR3. D genes are given only for firm matches. Size values are once, few and many counts, or a class for expanded clones, and some rows have none.

d_call	clone_size	v_call	j_call	cdr3_nt	cdr3_aa
TRBD1	.	TRBV7-9	TRBJ2-7	TGTGCCAGCAGCTTGGGGACAGGCTACGAGCAGTACTTC	CASSLGTGYEQYF
.	.	TRBV29-1	TRBJ2-1	TGCAGCGTTGTGGGGGGCTCCTACAATGAGCAGTTCTTC	CSVVGGSYNEQFF
.	.	TRBV29-1	TRBJ2-1	TGCAGCGTTGGGGGACGGGCCTACAATGAGCAGTTCTTC	CSVGGRAYNEQFF
.	.	TRBV7-9	TRBJ2-3	TGTGCCAGCAGCTTAGGTACAGATACGCAGTATTTT	CASSLGTDTQYF
.	.	TRBV5-8	TRBJ1-2	TGTGCCAGCAGCTTTGCAGGAGTTATCTATGGCTACACCTTC	CASSFAGVIYGYTF
.	.	TRBV11-2	TRBJ1-2	TGTGCCAGCAGCGAGGGGGCTAACTATGGCTACACCTTC	CASSEGANYGYTF
TRBD1	.	TRBV25-1	TRBJ1-1	TGTGCCAGCAGTCATGGGATTAATCGACAGGGGCGGAACACTGAAGCTTTCTTT	CASSHGINRQGRNTEAFF
.	.	TRBV7-6	TRBJ1-2	TGTGCCAGCAGCCCGTCTGTATCGGGTCTTAAAGATGGCTACACCTTC	CASSPSVSGLKDGYTF
.	few	TRBV6-1	TRBJ1-5	TGTGCCAGCAGTGGGTTTAGGTCGCCTTGGCCCCAGCATTTT	CASSGFRSPWPQHF
TRBD2	.	TRBV7-9	TRBJ2-1	TGTGCCAGCAGCCCGGGACTAGCGGGCCATGAGCAGTTCTTC	CASSPGLAGHEQFF
.	.	TRBV7-9	TRBJ2-1	TGTGCCAGCAGCTTAGATTCGGTCGGGCGAAACAATGAGCAGTTCTTC	CASSLDSVGRNNEQFF
TRBD1	.	TRBV4-2	TRBJ1-3	TGTGCCAGCAGCCAAGTAAGAACAGGGGGCGGCTCTGGAAACACCATATATTTT	CASSQVRTGGGSGNTIYF
TRBD1	.	TRBV29-1	TRBJ1-4	TGCAGCGCGACAGGGGGCACTAATGAAAAACTGTTTTTT	CSATGGTNEKLFF
.	once	TRBV7-2	TRBJ1-2	TGTGCCAGCAGCCCGGGCCCAGGTCTTAACTATGGCTACACCTTC	CASSPGPGLNYGYTF
.	.	TRBV4-3	TRBJ2-3	TGCGCCAGCGGGGTCGGGCTGGGCACAGATACGCAGTATTTT	CASGVGLGTDTQYF
.	.	TRBV29-1	TRBJ1-1	TGCAGCGTTGCCCTGAGACAGGCGGACGCTGAAGCTTTCTTT	CSVALRQADAEAFF
.	.	TRBV6-5	TRBJ2-7	TGTGCCAGCTCGTACGGAACAAGCTACGAGCAGTACTTC	CASSYGTSYEQYF
.	.	TRBV7-9	TRBJ2-7	TGTGCCAGCAGCTTTAATCAGGGGTCCAACGAGCAGTACTTC	CASSFNQGSNEQYF
.	.	TRBV30	TRBJ2-2	TGTGCCTCAAGGACTGGACCAAAAACGGACACCGGGGAGCTGTTTTTT	CASRTGPKTDTGELFF
.	.	TRBV5-1	TRBJ2-3	TGCGCCAGCAGCTTAACGGGACTCCTAAGCACAGATACGCAGTATTTT	CASSLTGLLSTDTQYF
.	.	TRBV27	TRBJ2-3	TGTGCCAGCAGTTTAATCGGGGATACGCAGTATTTT	CASSLIGDTQYF
.	.	TRBV5-6	TRBJ2-2	TGTGCCAGCAGCTTGAAACCCCCCGGGGAGCTGTTTTTT	CASSLKPPGELFF
TRBD1	.	TRBV19	TRBJ2-3	TGTGCCAGTAGTATGGGGACAGGTCATACAGATACGCAGTATTTT	CASSMGTGHTDTQYF
TRBD1	.	TRBV7-9	TRBJ1-2	TGTGCCAGCAGCCTATCCGGGACAGTATATGGCTACACCTTC	CASSLSGTVYGYTF
TRBD1	.	TRBV7-8	TRBJ1-1	TGTGCCAGCAGCTCCGAGCGACAGGGTAGGTCGAACACTGAAGCTTTCTTT	CASSSERQGRSNTEAFF
.	.	TRBV18	TRBJ2-7	TGTGCCAGCTCACAAGAGACAACCATTAATAACGAGCAGTACTTC	CASSQETTINNEQYF
.	.	TRBV18	TRBJ1-1	TGTGCCAGCTCACCAACGCAGGAGGCGAGCACTGAAGCTTTCTTT	CASSPTQEASTEAFF
.	.	TRBV27	TRBJ1-2	TGTGCCAGCAGCCCCACCCGGGCGGACTATGGCTACACCTTC	CASSPTRADYGYTF
.	.	TRBV11-2	TRBJ2-3	TGTGCCAGCAGCTTAACTGCACCGCCCTCGGCCACAGATACGCAGTATTTT	CASSLTAPPSATDTQYF
.	.	TRBV15	TRBJ2-2	TGTGCCACCAGGGTTCAGGGCACCGGGGAGCTGTTTTTT	CATRVQGTGELFF
.	.	TRBV6-1	TRBJ2-2	TGTGCCAGCAGCCGGGACTTCGCGAACACCGGGGAGCTGTTTTTT	CASSRDFANTGELFF
.	.	TRBV4-3	TRBJ2-3	TGCGCCAGCAGCCAAGATCACGGACAGATATCTTACACAGATACGCAGTATTTT	CASSQDHGQISYTDTQYF
.	.	TRBV6-5	TRBJ2-7	TGTGCCAGCGTCTCAGGAGTCCCATCCTACGAGCAGTACTTC	CASVSGVPSYEQYF
TRBD1	once	TRBV7-9	TRBJ1-2	TGTGCCAGCAGCTTAGAATTCGCGGGACAGGGCGGCTACACCTTC	CASSLEFAGQGGYTF
.	once	TRBV7-8	TRBJ2-5	TGTGCCAGCAGCCCAGGGGAGACCCAGTACTTC	CASSPGETQYF
TRBD2	.	TRBV2	TRBJ2-5	TGTGCCAGCAGTGATCCTCGGCGGGGGGTCCTACAAGAGACCCAGTACTTC	CASSDPRRGVLQETQYF
.	.	TRBV11-1	TRBJ2-7	TGTGCCAGCAGCTTAGCAGCTTCGAGCGAGCAGTACTTC	CASSLAASSEQYF
TRBD1	.	TRBV2	TRBJ2-2	TGTGCCAGCAGTAGAAGGGGACAGGGGGCGCGGACCGGGGAGCTGTTTTTT	CASSRRGQGARTGELFF
.	.	TRBV5-4	TRBJ1-2	TGTGCCAGCAGCCCGAGGGGCTTCTATGGCTACACCTTC	CASSPRGFYGYTF
.	.	TRBV9	TRBJ1-1	TGTGCCAGCAGCCCCACGGGGAGCACTGAAGCTTTCTTT	CASSPTGSTEAFF
.	.	TRBV4-1	TRBJ2-5	TGCGCCAGCAGCGAAGGATGGGCACAAGAGACCCAGTACTTC	CASSEGWAQETQYF
TRBD1	.	TRBV30	TRBJ1-2	TGTGCCTGGAGTGTACAGACAGGGGTCTATGGCTACACCTTC	CAWSVQTGVYGYTF
.	.	TRBV7-2	TRBJ1-1	TGTGCCAGCAGCTCAGTTTCCTTTTCTGGAGCTTTCTTT	CASSSVSFSGAFF
.	.	TRBV6-5	TRBJ1-2	TGTGCCAGCAGTTACACTCCCGGATGGGACAACTATGGCTACACCTTC	CASSYTPGWDNYGYTF
TRBD1	.	TRBV7-2	TRBJ1-1	TGTGCCAGCAGCTCACACCTAGGGGGCGCCGACACTGAAGCTTTCTTT	CASSSHLGGADTEAFF
TRBD1	.	TRBV18	TRBJ1-1	TGTGCCAGCTCACAGGACAGGTTTGAAGCTTTCTTT	CASSQDRFEAFF
TRBD2	.	TRBV14	TRBJ2-3	TGTGCCAGCAGCCAAGATCGGCTAGCGGGGGCAGATACGCAGTATTTT	CASSQDRLAGADTQYF
.	few	TRBV7-9	TRBJ1-2	TGTGCCAGCACCCGAGCGGGGCGCGGCTACACCTTC	CASTRAGRGYTF
TRBD1	.	TRBV4-1	TRBJ2-5	TGCGCCAGCAGCCGGCGTTTGGGACAGGGCCAAGAGACCCAGTACTTC	CASSRRLGQGQETQYF
.	.	TRBV6-6	TRBJ1-2	TGTGCCAGCAAGCAGGGGCCCGCCGCAAACTATGGCTACACCTTC	CASKQGPAANYGYTF
.	.	TRBV6-5	TRBJ1-5	TGTGCCAGCAGTTACAGGGGTAACGGTCAGCCCCAGCATTTT	CASSYRGNGQPQHF
.	.	TRBV5-1	TRBJ1-2	TGCGCCAGCAGCTTGGAACGGAACCCGGGAAGAGGCTACACCTTC	CASSLERNPGRGYTF
.	.	TRBV11-2	TRBJ2-7	TGTGCCAGCAGCGCGGGACAGCCCTACGAGCAGTACTTC	CASSAGQPYEQYF